The following is a T cell receptor (beta chain) sequence with its context. Its antigen is unidentified. Amplification targeted TCR beta CDR3 regions from RNA transcripts. With the HTBI primer set, the TCR CDR3 went through a first round of RT-PCR. TCRdb reprocessed the multiplex PCR reads via MiXCR and lists one record per CDR3 protein. Of roughly 570,000 distinct CDR3 sequences in the sample, about 45% are singletons; the top ten hold around 7.7%. The data derive from a study of T cells in Graves' hyperthyroidism and ophthalmopathy. CDR1 is ENHRY, CDR2 SYGVKD, per germline. This CDR3 has 14 residues. V lost 0 bases and J 3 bases, leaving 7 bases between the germline ends. No ophthalmopathy progression within 18 months constituted stable Graves' hyperthyroidism. Together with thyroid ultrasound, orbital computed tomography, serum thyroxine and TRAb, clinical symptoms were used for diagnoses. Broader study findings: Progression to ophthalmopathy was predicted a median of 6.5 months early. Most clonotypes expanded in the thyroid (above 0.001) were also present in blood.

The sequenced material came from peripheral blood or thyroid tissue (not recorded which). The TCR originated in a woman aged 18-29 years with Graves' hyperthyroidism. This chain joins TRBV10-3 and TRBJ2-3, with D perhaps given as TRBD1 or TRBD2 (5 bases each). The CDR3 DNA reads as TGTGCCATCAGTGAGTCAGAGGGGACAGATACGCAGTATTTT. Its translation: CAISESEGTDTQYF.